A single sample gave rise to the 22 T cell receptor beta chains below, sequenced in a study of cytomegalovirus exposure and HLA in healthy donors. Here immunoSEQ multiplex PCR was the method, and the copy in TCRdb shows in-frame clones only, minus some. The sample lists 250,000 to 400,000 clones; over 75% were seen once. The material sequenced was PBMCs. The receptors stem from a man between 25 and 39 years old in good health and CMV-seronegative.

The chain is built from TRBV6-1 and TRBJ1-2; possibly TRBD1 for D (5 bases). The CDR3 totals 15 residues. CDR1 is MNHNS, CDR2 SASEGT, per germline. V was pared by 1 base and J by 2 bases, with 11 bases between. CDR3 in DNA: TGTGCCAGCAGTGAAGGGACATTTAGGAACTATGGCTACACCTTC. Encoded protein: CASSEGTFRNYGYTF.

The J gene is TRBJ1-1, the V gene TRBV6-4, with a weak D call TRBD1 (6 bases). The CDR3 has 15 residues. The ends were cut back, 2 bases at V and 3 bases at J, with 13 bases in the middle. Germline V gives CDR1 MRHNA, CDR2 SNTAGT. The DNA for the CDR3 is TGTGCCAGCAGTGACACATGGGACACCGACACTGAAGCTTTCTTT. Its translation: CASSDTWDTDTEAFF.

The chain has TRBV6-6 and TRBJ2-2, with a weak D call TRBD2 (7 bases). Between the trimmed V and J ends, which lost 6 bases and 5 bases, there was a span of 16 bases. The CDR3 loop spans 15 amino acids. Germline CDR1 is MNHNY and CDR2 is SVGAGI (reference sequence). CDR3 amino acids: CASRKGGGLTGELFF. CDR3 nucleotide sequence: TGTGCCAGCAGAAAGGGGGGGGGCCTGACCGGGGAGCTGTTTTTT.

The chain links TRBV14 to TRBJ2-1; 8 positions agree with TRBD2. This CDR3 has 17 amino acids. J lost 8 bases, V lost 4 bases, and 16 bases had no gene match. Germline assignment: CDR1 SGHDN and CDR2 FVKESK. DNA for the CDR3: TGTGCCAGCAGCCCCTACCGCGGGGGGCAGTTGATCGATGAGCAGTTCTTC. It codes for CASSPYRGGQLIDEQFF.

The chain employs TRBV10-2 and TRBJ2-1, with 9 nucleotides matching TRBD2. The V segment lost 6 bases and the J segment 7 bases; nucleotides outside the gene matches: 4. From germline, CDR1 is WSHSY and CDR2 SAAADI. The CDR3 has 13 amino acids. CDR3 DNA: TGCGCCAGCAGGACTAGCGGTTTAAATGAGCAGTTCTTC. Its translation: CASRTSGLNEQFF.

In its sample, this clone was seen once. V is TRBV5-4 and J is TRBJ1-6, with TRBD1 as a possible D gene (6 bases). Looked up from germline, CDR1 is SGHNT and CDR2 is YYREEE (reference sequence). V dropped 4 bases and J dropped 0 bases, with 14 bases sitting between them. The CDR3 consists of 17 residues. The CDR3: CASSRDKDVSYNSPLHF. The DNA of the CDR3 is TGTGCCAGCAGCCGGGACAAGGACGTCTCCTATAATTCACCCCTCCACTTT.

V is TRBV6-5 and J is TRBJ2-5; 13 bases map to TRBD2. The CDR3 consists of 15 residues. CDR1 is MNHEY and CDR2 is SVGAGI in the germline V gene. V dropped 5 bases and J dropped 5; count of bases not matched to a gene: 5. The CDR3 sequence is CASSTSGGVQETQYF. CDR3 sequence (DNA): TGTGCCAGCAGTACTAGCGGGGGGGTCCAGGAGACCCAGTACTTC.

This clone appeared a single time. The chain uses TRBV7-2 and TRBJ1-4; D possibly corresponds to TRBD1 (5 bases). V was shortened by 2 bases and J by 3 bases, with 7 bases between the two germline ends. Germline lookup yields CDR1 SGHTA and CDR2 FQGNSA. The CDR3 has 14 amino acids. The CDR3 loop reads CASSLWGANEKLFF. The DNA for the CDR3 is TGTGCCAGCAGCTTATGGGGGGCTAATGAAAAACTGTTTTTT.

V and J are TRBV27 and TRBJ2-7; 10 bases align to TRBD1. Per the germline V gene, CDR1 is MNHEY and CDR2 is SMNVEV (reference sequence). V lost 5 bases to trimming and J lost 6 bases; unmatched junction nucleotides: 13. CDR3 length: 16 residues. The CDR3 sequence: CASSILPGQGSGEQYF. As DNA, the CDR3 is TGTGCCAGCAGTATTCTCCCGGGACAGGGGTCCGGCGAGCAGTACTTC.

This chain joins TRBV5-4 and TRBJ1-6, with 8 positions matching TRBD1. This CDR3 has 15 residues. In germline, CDR1 is SGHNT, CDR2 YYREEE (reference sequence). The J segment lost 8 bases and the V segment lost 4 bases, leaving 8 bases of the junction unmatched. This chain's CDR3 is CASSLTRGRDSPLHF. CDR3 sequence (DNA): TGTGCCAGCAGCCTGACCAGGGGGCGAGATTCACCCCTCCACTTT.

This chain links TRBV5-5 with TRBJ1-2, with 9 bases aligning to TRBD1. The CDR3 extends over 15 amino acids. The germline gives CDR1 SGHKS, CDR2 YYEKEE (reference sequence). V shed 0 bases and J 6 bases; nucleotides not matched to a gene: 6. This CDR3 is CASSLVVDRGDGYTF. DNA of the CDR3: TGTGCCAGCAGCTTGGTTGTGGACAGGGGCGATGGCTACACCTTC.

This chain connects TRBV29-1 to TRBJ2-7, with D possibly TRBD2 on 7 matching bases. In germline, CDR1 is SQVTM, CDR2 ANQGSEA. This CDR3 is built from 15 residues. V was shortened by 4 bases and J by 4 bases, with 20 bases between the two germline ends. The CDR3 reads CSVAGNREGLYEQYF. The CDR3 region has the DNA TGCAGCGTTGCGGGGAACAGGGAGGGACTATACGAGCAGTACTTC.

This clone was observed once. This chain connects TRBV21-1 to TRBJ1-2. TRBV21-1 is a listed pseudogene. The CDR3 spans 15 residues. The CDR3 nucleotides read TGTGCCGCCTCGGACTTCCCAGATCGCGACTATGGCTACACCTTC. This sequence encodes CAASDFPDRDYGYTF.

This clone was observed once. The rearrangement uses TRBV29-1 and TRBJ1-5, with 9 positions matching TRBD1. CDR3 length: 14 amino acids. The germline V gene encodes CDR1 SQVTM and CDR2 ANQGSEA. Trimming removed 6 bases from V and 0 bases from J; junction bases left unmatched: 3. CDR3 region: CSVRDRDSNQPQHF. Written as DNA, the CDR3 is TGCAGCGTAAGGGACAGGGATAGCAATCAGCCCCAGCATTTT.

This clone occurred once. The chain joins TRBV7-8 to TRBJ1-2; 7 nucleotides match TRBD1. The CDR3 extends over 14 amino acids. The germline CDR1 and CDR2 sequences are SGHVS and FQNEAQ. After removal of 1 base from V and 4 bases from J, the junction contained 3 bases not matched to a gene. CDR3 DNA sequence: TGTGCCAGCAGCTTAGGGACAGGAACCTATGGCTACACCTTC. Translation gives CASSLGTGTYGYTF. Filled out from reference TRBV7-8 and TRBJ1-2, the complete variable domain reads GAGVSQSPRYKVAKRGQDVALRCDPISGHVSLFWYQQALGQGPEFLTYFQNEAQLDKSGLPSDRFFAERPEGSVSTLKIQRTQQEDSAVYLCASSLGTGTYGYTFGSGTRLTVV.

The CDR3 sequence: CASSSFRDSRIDYTF. The CDR3 DNA follows: TGTGCCAGCAGCTCCTTCCGGGACAGCCGTATCGACTACACCTTC. The V and J genes are TRBV27 and TRBJ1-2; the match to TRBD1 covers 7 bases. The CDR3 spans 15 residues. Germline lookup yields CDR1 MNHEY and CDR2 SMNVEV (reference sequence). With 6 bases clipped from V and 10 bases from J, the junction kept 17 bases outside the gene matches.

The chain employs TRBV5-6 and TRBJ2-1; TRBD2 aligns across 16 bases. This CDR3 is built from 18 residues. J gave up 8 bases and V 1 base, and 9 bases lay outside the gene matches. In germline, CDR1 is SGHDT, CDR2 YYEEEE. DNA of the CDR3: TGTGCCAGCAGCTTGTTGGGGACTAGCGGGGGGGCAATCGATGAGCAGTTCTTC. As protein: CASSLLGTSGGAIDEQFF.

The V gene is TRBV5-1, the J gene TRBJ2-7; TRBD1 matches at 7 bases. V shed 2 bases and J 0 bases; nucleotides not matched to a gene: 5. The CDR3 has 15 amino acids. Germline V lookup: CDR1 SGHRS, CDR2 YFSETQ. The CDR3 protein is CASSLRQGNSYEQYF. CDR3 DNA sequence: TGCGCCAGCAGCTTACGACAGGGCAACTCCTACGAGCAGTACTTC.

This chain links TRBV2 with TRBJ1-4, with 7 bases matching TRBD1. The junction had 6 bases not matched to a gene; V was cut back by 4 bases and J by 7 bases. This CDR3 has 14 amino acids. Germline V CDR1 and CDR2: SNHLY, FYNNEI. CDR3 DNA sequence: TGTGCCAGCAGTGGAGGGGGACAGCGTGAAAAACTGTTTTTT. It translates to CASSGGGQREKLFF.

The genes are TRBV11-2 and TRBJ1-6; 8 bases match TRBD1. The V gene's germline CDR1 is SGHAT and CDR2 FQNNGV. This CDR3 contains 15 residues. Germline trimming cut 5 bases from V and 6 bases from J; bases unmatched to any gene: 6. For the CDR3, the DNA is TGTGCCAGCAGCCCCGCGGGACAGGCTAATTCACCCCTCCACTTT. Its protein product is CASSPAGQANSPLHF.

The chain has TRBV7-2 and TRBJ2-2; 11 bases align to TRBD2. V was pared by 3 bases and J by 2 bases, with 5 bases of the junction left unmatched. The CDR3 is 17 amino acids. Germline V gene data show CDR1 as SGHTA and CDR2 as FQGNSA. CDR3 sequence: CASSFPSGGLNTGELFF. DNA for the CDR3: TGTGCCAGCAGCTTCCCTAGCGGGGGGTTAAACACCGGGGAGCTGTTTTTT. Looking up the rest from reference TRBV7-2 and TRBJ2-2 gives the full variable domain: GAGVSQSPSNKVTEKGKDVELRCDPISGHTALYWYRQSLGQGLEFLIYFQGNSAPDKSGLPSDRFSAERTGGSVSTLTIQRTQQEDSAVYLCASSFPSGGLNTGELFFGEGSRLTVL.

The chain joins TRBV5-1 to TRBJ2-3; D might be TRBD2 (6 bases). V dropped 6 bases and J dropped 1 base, with 12 bases sitting between them. Germline V gene lookup returns CDR1 SGHRS and CDR2 YFSETQ. CDR3 size: 14 residues. The CDR3: CASTNGGGTDTQYF. CDR3 nucleotides: TGCGCCAGCACTAACGGGGGAGGCACAGATACGCAGTATTTT.